This is a list of T cell receptor beta chains from one sample in a study of T cell responses to AZD1222 COVID-19 vaccine. Data came from immunoSEQ multiplex PCR; TCRdb stores just in-frame clones and leaves some out. The table records tens of thousands of clones, approximately 88% of them present only once. Sequencing was performed on peripheral blood, taken on day 0 of MenACWY control vaccination. The receptors were sampled from an adult in good health. The CDR3 runs from the conserved cysteine through the conserved F or W. Each record gives: V gene, D gene, clone size, J gene, CDR3 DNA, CDR3 protein. A D gene is named only where the DNA matches it firmly. Rows may omit the clone size; those that give it use once, few, many or a size class.

V gene: TRBV19
D gene: NA
clone size: few
J gene: TRBJ2-5
CDR3 DNA: TGTGCCAGTAGGGAAGGAGCTGTAGAGACCCAGTACTTC
CDR3 protein: CASREGAVETQYF

V gene: TRBV10-1
D gene: NA
clone size: NA
J gene: TRBJ2-2
CDR3 DNA: TGCGCCAGCAGTGTGGGGGACGGGGAGCTGTTTTTT
CDR3 protein: CASSVGDGELFF

V gene: TRBV6-4
D gene: TRBD2
clone size: NA
J gene: TRBJ2-3
CDR3 DNA: TGTGCCAGCAGCACGGGACTAGAAGCGGGAGATACGCAGTATTTT
CDR3 protein: CASSTGLEAGDTQYF

V gene: TRBV30
D gene: NA
clone size: NA
J gene: TRBJ2-7
CDR3 DNA: TGTGCCTGCGTCCGTAGTCCGGGGGACTACGAGCAGTACTTC
CDR3 protein: CACVRSPGDYEQYF

V gene: TRBV19
D gene: NA
clone size: NA
J gene: TRBJ2-3
CDR3 DNA: TGTGCCAGTAGCCAGCCTTCTAGAGTCACAGATACGCAGTATTTT
CDR3 protein: CASSQPSRVTDTQYF

V gene: TRBV4-1
D gene: TRBD1
clone size: NA
J gene: TRBJ2-7
CDR3 DNA: TGCGCCAGCAGCCGGGACAGCCTAAGGAGCTACGAGCAGTACTTC
CDR3 protein: CASSRDSLRSYEQYF

V gene: TRBV30
D gene: NA
clone size: NA
J gene: TRBJ2-5
CDR3 DNA: TGTGCCTGGAGAAGGCGGGGCGGGGAGACCCAGTACTTC
CDR3 protein: CAWRRRGGETQYF

V gene: TRBV2
D gene: NA
clone size: NA
J gene: TRBJ2-1
CDR3 DNA: TGTGCCAGCAGCCCGGGACTTGCATACAATGAGCAGTTCTTC
CDR3 protein: CASSPGLAYNEQFF

V gene: TRBV6-5
D gene: TRBD1
clone size: NA
J gene: TRBJ1-4
CDR3 DNA: TGTGCCAGCAGTTTACAACAGGGGCTTAATGAAAAACTGTTTTTT
CDR3 protein: CASSLQQGLNEKLFF

V gene: TRBV28
D gene: NA
clone size: few
J gene: TRBJ2-7
CDR3 DNA: TGTGCCAGCAGTTTGAGACAGCCCTACGAGCAGTACTTC
CDR3 protein: CASSLRQPYEQYF

V gene: TRBV7-3
D gene: NA
clone size: once
J gene: TRBJ2-3
CDR3 DNA: TGTGCCAGCAGCCTACCTAGCACAGATACGCAGTATTTT
CDR3 protein: CASSLPSTDTQYF

V gene: TRBV7-9
D gene: NA
clone size: NA
J gene: TRBJ2-4
CDR3 DNA: TGTGCCAGCAGCTCCCCATGGGAGGCGAAAAACATTCAGTACTTC
CDR3 protein: CASSSPWEAKNIQYF

V gene: TRBV19
D gene: NA
clone size: NA
J gene: TRBJ2-7
CDR3 DNA: TGTGCCGCGGGCGGTACCTACGAGCAGTACTTC
CDR3 protein: CAAGGTYEQYF

V gene: TRBV29-1
D gene: NA
clone size: NA
J gene: TRBJ2-5
CDR3 DNA: TGCAGCGTTGATTTACTAGGGGGGGAAGAGACCCAGTACTTC
CDR3 protein: CSVDLLGGEETQYF

V gene: TRBV6-2/TRBV6-3
D gene: NA
clone size: once
J gene: TRBJ2-5
CDR3 DNA: TGTGCCAGCAGCGAAGAGACCCAGTACTTC
CDR3 protein: CASSEETQYF

V gene: TRBV28
D gene: TRBD1
clone size: NA
J gene: TRBJ1-2
CDR3 DNA: TGTGCCAGCAGTTTCGGACAGGGGGCGTTTTGGAATGGCTACACCTTC
CDR3 protein: CASSFGQGAFWNGYTF

V gene: TRBV7-2
D gene: NA
clone size: NA
J gene: TRBJ2-1
CDR3 DNA: TGTGCCAGCACTTCCCAGACAGGAAATGAGCAGTTCTTC
CDR3 protein: CASTSQTGNEQFF

V gene: TRBV7-9
D gene: NA
clone size: NA
J gene: TRBJ1-1
CDR3 DNA: TGTGCCAGCAGCTTAGTAGGGAACACTGAAGCTTTCTTT
CDR3 protein: CASSLVGNTEAFF

V gene: TRBV6-5
D gene: NA
clone size: few
J gene: TRBJ2-5
CDR3 DNA: TGTGCCAGCAGGGAGGGGGGGATTCAGACCCAGTACTTC
CDR3 protein: CASREGGIQTQYF

V gene: TRBV12-3/TRBV12-4
D gene: TRBD2
clone size: NA
J gene: TRBJ2-7
CDR3 DNA: TGTGCCAGCAAGCCGGGAGGGGAATTAGAGCAGTACTTC
CDR3 protein: CASKPGGELEQYF

V gene: TRBV28
D gene: NA
clone size: NA
J gene: TRBJ1-2
CDR3 DNA: TGTGCCAGCAGCACAGCCTATGGCTACACCTTC
CDR3 protein: CASSTAYGYTF

V gene: TRBV6-2/TRBV6-3
D gene: NA
clone size: NA
J gene: TRBJ2-3
CDR3 DNA: TGTGCCAGCAGTTGGGCCATTCGGGCAGATACGCAGTATTTT
CDR3 protein: CASSWAIRADTQYF

V gene: TRBV27
D gene: TRBD1
clone size: NA
J gene: TRBJ1-5
CDR3 DNA: TGTGCCAGCAGTTCCCGACAGGGAAAGAGGTCGGTCGATCAGCCCCAGCATTTT
CDR3 protein: CASSSRQGKRSVDQPQHF

V gene: TRBV7-3
D gene: TRBD1
clone size: NA
J gene: TRBJ1-6
CDR3 DNA: TGTGCCAGCAGCACCGGACAGGGGCCCTCACCCCTCCACTTT
CDR3 protein: CASSTGQGPSPLHF

V gene: TRBV5-1
D gene: NA
clone size: NA
J gene: TRBJ2-1
CDR3 DNA: TGCGCCAGCAGCTTGGCCGGGGTGGGGGCCCCCTTTAATGAGCAGTTCTTC
CDR3 protein: CASSLAGVGAPFNEQFF

V gene: TRBV27
D gene: NA
clone size: NA
J gene: TRBJ1-5
CDR3 DNA: TGTGCCAGCAGTTTAAGCGGGGGAGCTCAGCCCCAGCATTTT
CDR3 protein: CASSLSGGAQPQHF

V gene: TRBV28
D gene: TRBD1
clone size: NA
J gene: TRBJ1-2
CDR3 DNA: TGTGCCAGCAGAAGAGGACAGGGAGAGTATGGCTACACCTTC
CDR3 protein: CASRRGQGEYGYTF

V gene: TRBV19
D gene: NA
clone size: NA
J gene: TRBJ2-5
CDR3 DNA: TGTGCCAGTTCTACAGTCTTCGAAGAGACCCAGTACTTC
CDR3 protein: CASSTVFEETQYF

V gene: TRBV28
D gene: NA
clone size: once
J gene: TRBJ2-7
CDR3 DNA: TGTGCCAGCACCTATGAGGGGGAGCCCTACGAGCAGTACTTC
CDR3 protein: CASTYEGEPYEQYF

V gene: TRBV6-2/TRBV6-3
D gene: TRBD1
clone size: NA
J gene: TRBJ1-1
CDR3 DNA: TGTGCCAGCAGTAAGGACAGGGGGCTGACCACTGAAGCTTTCTTT
CDR3 protein: CASSKDRGLTTEAFF

V gene: TRBV12-5
D gene: NA
clone size: NA
J gene: TRBJ1-1
CDR3 DNA: TGTGCTAGTGGTTTACCGGGAACCCAAGGCTGGTCTGAAGCTTTCTTT
CDR3 protein: CASGLPGTQGWSEAFF

V gene: TRBV6-2/TRBV6-3
D gene: NA
clone size: NA
J gene: TRBJ2-6
CDR3 DNA: TGTGCCAGCAGTTACTCGGAGGTAGGGGCTGGGGCCAACGTCCTGACTTTC
CDR3 protein: CASSYSEVGAGANVLTF

V gene: TRBV14
D gene: NA
clone size: once
J gene: TRBJ1-1
CDR3 DNA: TGTGCCAGCAGCCAAAAGATGGGCACTGAAGCTTTCTTT
CDR3 protein: CASSQKMGTEAFF

V gene: TRBV5-4
D gene: TRBD2
clone size: NA
J gene: TRBJ2-5
CDR3 DNA: TGTGCCAGCAGCAGCGGACTAGAACAAGAGACCCAGTACTTC
CDR3 protein: CASSSGLEQETQYF

V gene: TRBV19
D gene: NA
clone size: NA
J gene: TRBJ1-1
CDR3 DNA: TGTGCCAGTGGCCTGGGGGGGATGAACACTGAAGCTTTCTTT
CDR3 protein: CASGLGGMNTEAFF

V gene: TRBV5-4
D gene: NA
clone size: NA
J gene: TRBJ2-1
CDR3 DNA: TGTGCCAGCAGCTTGGGTTTGCGGGAAGGGGAGTTCTTC
CDR3 protein: CASSLGLREGEFF